This TCR beta chain was observed in a study of blood T cell repertoires in COVID-19. Generated by immunoSEQ multiplex PCR, the TCRdb table keeps only in-frame clones and is missing some. This sample has 180,000 or so clones, with approximately 83% found just once. The recovered donors of Cohort 3 showed two negative PCRs, clearance, or symptom resolution. This clonotype was obtained from a middle-aged man who had recovered from COVID-19. The sequenced sample was PBMCs or T cells enriched from blood (not recorded which).

This CDR3 is CASSGGANNEQFF. DNA for the CDR3: TGTGCCAGCAGCGGGGGAGCTAACAATGAGCAGTTCTTC. This sequence joins TRBV2 and TRBJ2-1, with D possibly matching TRBD2 (6 bases). The V gene lost 6 bases and the J gene lost 5 bases, with 11 bases spanning the gap. Germline CDR1 and CDR2: SNHLY and FYNNEI. This CDR3 has 13 amino acids.